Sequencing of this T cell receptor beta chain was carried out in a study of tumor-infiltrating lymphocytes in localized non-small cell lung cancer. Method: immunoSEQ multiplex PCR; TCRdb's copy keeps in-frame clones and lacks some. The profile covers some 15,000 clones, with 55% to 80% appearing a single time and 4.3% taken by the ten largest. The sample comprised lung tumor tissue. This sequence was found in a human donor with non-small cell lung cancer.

The CDR3 spells CASRNSNQPQHF. DNA of the CDR3: TGTGCCAGCAGGAATAGCAATCAGCCCCAGCATTTT. The chain employs TRBV28 and TRBJ1-5; no definite D call. Germline lookup yields CDR1 MDHEN and CDR2 SYDVKM. The CDR3 extends over 12 amino acids. Trimming cost V 6 bases and J 0 bases, with 3 bases left between them.